This T cell receptor beta chain was obtained from a study of T-cell reconstitution after alpha-beta-depleted transplantation in children. The CDR3 contains 11 residues. Trimming left V 7 bases short and J 3 bases short, with 7 bases between. The germline CDR1 and CDR2 sequences are MNHEY and SMNVEV (reference sequence). Preparation of the TCRbeta library was carried out with unique molecular identifiers. From the PCR reads, TCRdb called clonotypes with MiXCR, one entry per CDR3 protein. The sample has 200,000 to 300,000 distinct CDR3 sequences; around 12% are singletons. This clonotype was seen at least ten times.

Sequencing used PBMCs from the stem cell graft donor, obtained from the stem cell graft. This chain joins TRBV27 and TRBJ2-7; a possible D gene is TRBD2 (6 bases). The clonotype was recovered from a human donor who donated a stem cell graft to a child with acute lymphoblastic leukemia. This chain's CDR3 is CASMGGYEQYF. In DNA, the CDR3 is TGTGCCAGCATGGGGGGCTACGAGCAGTACTTC.